A selection of T cell receptor beta chains follows, all from one sample in a study of blood T cell repertoires in COVID-19. Sequencing was performed with immunoSEQ multiplex PCR; in TCRdb, only in-frame clones are kept and a portion is missing. The data contain approximately 120,000 clones, 81% of them seen just once; the ten biggest clones take up roughly a tenth. Specimen: peripheral blood. The receptors here all came from a human donor in a cohort sampled during active COVID-19. The CDR3 runs from the conserved cysteine through the conserved F or W. The D gene is left open where the match is weak. The size field is filled for only some rows; it gives once, few, many or a size class.

abundance,v_gene,d_gene,j_gene,CDR3aa,CDR3nt
.,TRBV28,TRBD2,TRBJ2-7,CASTLSGTRLFEQYF,TGTGCCAGCACCCTTAGCGGGACCCGATTATTTGAGCAGTACTTC
.,TRBV18,.,TRBJ1-2,CASSLAAQPNYGYTF,TGTGCCAGCTCACTGGCCGCCCAACCTAACTATGGCTACACCTTC
once,TRBV29-1,TRBD1,TRBJ2-7,CSVSNTGGSDEQYF,TGCAGCGTTTCAAACACAGGGGGCTCGGACGAGCAGTACTTC
.,TRBV21-1,.,TRBJ2-6,CASSIRDQRGLWANVLTF,TGTGCCAGCAGCATTCGGGACCAGCGGGGCCTCTGGGCCAACGTCCTGACTTTC
once,TRBV6-5,TRBD1,TRBJ1-1,CASSYGSGTGGTEAFF,TGTGCCAGCAGTTATGGTTCCGGGACAGGGGGCACTGAAGCTTTCTTT
.,TRBV18,.,TRBJ2-5,CASSPPITGRETQYF,TGTGCCAGCTCACCACCGATCACGGGAAGGGAGACCCAGTACTTC
.,TRBV15,TRBD1,TRBJ1-6,CATSRGDRNSPLHF,TGTGCCACCAGCAGAGGGGACAGAAATTCACCCCTCCACTTT
.,TRBV28,.,TRBJ1-4,CASSKQGSTNEKLFF,TGTGCCAGCAGTAAGCAGGGTTCAACTAATGAAAAACTGTTTTTT
.,TRBV7-2,.,TRBJ1-1,CASSFWGVYTEAFF,TGTGCCAGCAGCTTCTGGGGAGTTTACACTGAAGCTTTCTTT
.,TRBV11-3,.,TRBJ1-2,CASSIGSTGDGYTF,TGTGCCAGCAGCATAGGCTCGACTGGCGATGGCTACACCTTC
.,TRBV10-3,.,TRBJ2-1,CAISEYPAAISYNEQFF,TGTGCCATCAGTGAGTATCCAGCGGCGATCTCCTACAATGAGCAGTTCTTC
.,TRBV5-1,.,TRBJ1-2,CASSLGFGGSYGYTF,TGCGCCAGCAGCTTGGGTTTCGGGGGTTCGTATGGCTACACCTTC
.,TRBV7-9,.,TRBJ2-5,CASSLVEIETQYF,TGTGCCAGCAGCTTAGTAGAGATTGAGACCCAGTACTTC
.,TRBV28,TRBD2,TRBJ2-7,CASSFSGSYEQYF,TGTGCCAGCAGTTTTAGCGGGAGCTACGAGCAGTACTTC
.,TRBV5-1,.,TRBJ2-7,CASSLSSRGDEQYF,TGCGCCAGCAGCTTGTCATCCAGGGGCGACGAGCAGTACTTC
few,TRBV19,TRBD1,TRBJ1-2,CASSILLGTVPYGYTF,TGTGCCAGTAGTATACTACTCGGGACAGTTCCCTATGGCTACACCTTC